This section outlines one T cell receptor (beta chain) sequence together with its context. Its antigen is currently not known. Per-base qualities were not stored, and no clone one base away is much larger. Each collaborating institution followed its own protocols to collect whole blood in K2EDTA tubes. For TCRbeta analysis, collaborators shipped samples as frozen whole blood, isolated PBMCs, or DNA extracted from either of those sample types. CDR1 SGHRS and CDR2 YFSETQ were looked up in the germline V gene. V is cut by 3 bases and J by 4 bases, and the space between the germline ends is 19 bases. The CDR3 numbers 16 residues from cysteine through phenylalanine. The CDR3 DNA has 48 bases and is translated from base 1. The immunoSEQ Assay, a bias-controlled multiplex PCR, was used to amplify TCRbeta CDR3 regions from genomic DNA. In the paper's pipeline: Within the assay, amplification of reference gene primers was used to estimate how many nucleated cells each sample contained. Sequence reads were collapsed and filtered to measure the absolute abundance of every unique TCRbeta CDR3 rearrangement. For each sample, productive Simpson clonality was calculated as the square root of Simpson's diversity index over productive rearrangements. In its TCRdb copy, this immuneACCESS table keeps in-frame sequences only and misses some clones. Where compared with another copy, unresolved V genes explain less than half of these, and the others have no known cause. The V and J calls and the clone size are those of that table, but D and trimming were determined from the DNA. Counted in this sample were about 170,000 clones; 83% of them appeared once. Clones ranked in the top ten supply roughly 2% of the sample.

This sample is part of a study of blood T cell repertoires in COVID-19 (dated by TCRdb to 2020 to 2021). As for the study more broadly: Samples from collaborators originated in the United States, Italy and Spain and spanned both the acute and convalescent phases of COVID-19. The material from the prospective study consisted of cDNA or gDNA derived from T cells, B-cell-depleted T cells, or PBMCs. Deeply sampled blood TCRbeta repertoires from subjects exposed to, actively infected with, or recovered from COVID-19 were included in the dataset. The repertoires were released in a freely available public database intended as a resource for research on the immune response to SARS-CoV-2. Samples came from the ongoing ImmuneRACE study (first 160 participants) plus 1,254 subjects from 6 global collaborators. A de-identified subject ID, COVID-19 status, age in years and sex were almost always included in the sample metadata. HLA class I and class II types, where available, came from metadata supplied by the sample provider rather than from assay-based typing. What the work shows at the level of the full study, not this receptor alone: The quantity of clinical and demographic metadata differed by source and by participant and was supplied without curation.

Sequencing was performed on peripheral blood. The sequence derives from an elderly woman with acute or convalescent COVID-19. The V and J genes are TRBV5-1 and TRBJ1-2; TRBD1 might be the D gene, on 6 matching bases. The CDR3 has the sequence CASSSGLGGQSYGYTF. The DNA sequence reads TGCGCCAGCAGCTCCGGTCTAGGGGGTCAGAGCTATGGCTACACCTTC.